Presented here are 14 T cell receptor beta chains from one specimen sequenced in a study of PD-1 blockade in classical Hodgkin lymphoma. The data were produced by immunoSEQ multiplex PCR, yet TCRdb's version contains in-frame clones alone and is incomplete. The repertoire consists of fewer than 35,000 clones, with 85% to 90% occurring once and the leading ten covering about 0.45%. Time point of the sample: cycle 4 day 1 (C4D1), after about 6 weeks of nivolumab. There was relapse after autologous stem cell transplantation in every patient, and there was variation in brentuximab vedotin exposure. Researchers report purifying CD4+ T cells from thawed PBMCs by magnetic negative selection. The sequences come from CD4+ T cells from blood, collected before the fourth cycle of nivolumab. Every receptor here comes from a human donor with classical Hodgkin lymphoma.

The rearrangement links TRBV5-1 to TRBJ2-1; no clear D gene. The CDR3 consists of 13 residues. V lost 2 bases, J lost 6 bases, and 9 bases lay in between. Germline V lookup: CDR1 SGHRS, CDR2 YFSETQ. Written as DNA, the CDR3 is TGCGCCAGCAGCTTTCTAGGGATCAATGAGCAGTTCTTC. This codes for CASSFLGINEQFF.

The CDR3 bases are TGTGCCAGCAGGCCCGCGGGCACAGATACGCAGTATTTT. Translating it yields CASRPAGTDTQYF. This chain connects TRBV6-1 to TRBJ2-3; D gene uncertain. The CDR3 contains 13 residues. V lost 6 bases and J 1 base, leaving 8 bases between the germline ends. Germline V gene lookup returns CDR1 MNHNS and CDR2 SASEGT.

The chain joins TRBV10-3 to TRBJ2-5, with D perhaps TRBD2 (5 bases). V lost 3 bases, J lost 3 bases, and 11 bases lay in between. The CDR3 length is 14 residues. Per the germline V gene, CDR1 is ENHRY and CDR2 is SYGVKD. The CDR3 DNA sequence: TGTGCCATCAGTGAAGTTGCAGCGGAAGAGACCCAGTACTTC. It encodes CAISEVAAEETQYF.

The CDR3 here is CASSFLAGGEQYF. The DNA for the CDR3 is TGTGCCAGCAGCTTCCTCGCAGGGGGCGAGCAGTACTTC. The rearrangement joins TRBV7-9 to TRBJ2-7, with 7 bases lining up with TRBD1. This CDR3 is built from 13 residues. Germline lookup yields CDR1 SEHNR and CDR2 FQNEAQ (reference sequence). V lost 3 bases to trimming and J lost 6 bases; unmatched junction nucleotides: 5.

The CDR3 loop reads CASSPGTGTYEQYF. The CDR3 coding sequence is TGTGCCAGCTCACCCGGGACAGGGACCTACGAGCAGTACTTC. The chain is built from TRBV18 and TRBJ2-7, with TRBD1 matching 9 bases. Germline V CDR1 and CDR2: KGHSH, LQKENI. This CDR3 is built from 14 residues. Trimming at V came to 3 bases and at J to 2 bases, leaving 2 bases not matched to a gene.

This clone was seen more than once but under ten times. The chain joins TRBV4-1 to TRBJ1-5; D is unresolved. The V gene's germline CDR1 is MGHRA and CDR2 YSYEKL. Between the trimmed V and J ends, which lost 0 bases and 7 bases, there was a span of 7 bases. The CDR3 contains 13 residues. The chain's CDR3 is CASSQDGVQPQHF. DNA for the CDR3: TGCGCCAGCAGCCAAGACGGGGTCCAGCCCCAGCATTTT.

This clone was counted once. The gene calls are TRBV28 and TRBJ1-4, with D possibly being TRBD1 (6 bases). This CDR3 comprises 11 residues. The V end lost 4 bases, the J end lost 11 bases, and 8 bases lay between the germline ends. CDR1 and CDR2 (germline): MDHEN, SYDVKM. DNA of the CDR3: TGTGCCAGCAGTTCCGACAGGAAACTGTTTTTT. Translated: CASSSDRKLFF. Together with reference TRBV28 and TRBJ1-4, the CDR3 gives the full variable domain: DVKVTQSSRYLVKRTGEKVFLECVQDMDHENMFWYRQDPGLGLRLIYFSYDVKMKEKGDIPEGYSVSREKKERFSLILESASTNQTSMYLCASSSDRKLFFGSGTQLSVL.

J is TRBJ2-7 and V is TRBV18; the D gene is possibly TRBD2 (5 bases). Germline loops: CDR1 KGHSH, CDR2 LQKENI. Trimming took 0 bases from V and 6 from J, leaving 15 bases between them. This CDR3 has 15 amino acids. The CDR3 here is CASSPPGRSRAEQYF. CDR3 DNA sequence: TGTGCCAGCTCACCACCGGGCAGGTCGCGGGCCGAGCAGTACTTC. Variable domain in full (rest from reference TRBV18 and TRBJ2-7): NAGVMQNPRHLVRRRGQEARLRCSPMKGHSHVYWYRQLPEEGLKFMVYLQKENIIDESGMPKERFSAEFPKEGPSILRIQQVVRGDSAAYFCASSPPGRSRAEQYFGPGTRLTVT.

V gene TRBV18 combines with J gene TRBJ2-7; the D is unclear. V was shortened by 4 bases and J by 4 bases, with 8 bases between the two germline ends. The CDR3 is made up of 12 amino acids. The germline CDR1 and CDR2 sequences are KGHSH and LQKENI. CDR3 sequence (DNA): TGTGCCAGCTCACTAACAAGTTACGAGCAGTACTTC. Translating it yields CASSLTSYEQYF.

The chain uses TRBV5-1 and TRBJ2-5; D gene uncertain. Looked up from germline, CDR1 is SGHRS and CDR2 is YFSETQ. The germline V and J ends were trimmed by 2 bases and 3 bases, with 11 bases remaining between them. The CDR3 is made up of 14 amino acids. CDR3 bases: TGCGCCAGCAGCTTACGGGTGCTAGAAGAGACCCAGTACTTC. This gives the protein CASSLRVLEETQYF.

The chain employs TRBV6-1 and TRBJ2-6; D call uncertain. Per germline, CDR1 MNHNS and CDR2 SASEGT. The length of the CDR3 is 15 residues. The V gene lost 7 bases and the J gene lost 3 bases, with 13 bases spanning the gap. CDR3 DNA sequence: TGTGCCAGCAAAACGGCCGTTTATGGGGCCAACGTCCTGACTTTC. It codes for CASKTAVYGANVLTF.

V is TRBV18 and J is TRBJ2-1; perhaps TRBD1 as D (6 bases). The CDR3 runs 15 residues. V was pared by 3 bases and J by 3 bases, with 12 bases between. Per the germline V gene, CDR1 is KGHSH and CDR2 is LQKENI. The CDR3, as DNA: TGTGCCAGCTCACCCCGCGGACAGCTCTACAATGAGCAGTTCTTC. This encodes CASSPRGQLYNEQFF.

The chain is built from TRBV19 and TRBJ2-1; 8 bases agree with TRBD2. The V gene end was trimmed by 8 bases and the J gene end by 3 bases; junction bases not matched to a gene: 18. Germline V gives CDR1 LNHDA, CDR2 SQIVND (reference sequence). This CDR3 is built from 18 residues. This CDR3 reads CASSQGIGGRLNYNEQFF. The CDR3 region has the DNA TGTGCCAGTTCTCAGGGGATTGGCGGGAGGCTGAACTACAATGAGCAGTTCTTC.

This sequence joins TRBV28 and TRBJ2-5; possibly TRBD2 for D (7 bases). The CDR3 has 16 amino acids. V lost 1 base and J 1 base, leaving 13 bases between the germline ends. CDR1 MDHEN and CDR2 SYDVKM come from the germline V gene. Here the CDR3 reads CASSLSGGATQETQYF. CDR3 nucleotide sequence: TGTGCCAGCAGTTTATCTGGGGGGGCAACCCAAGAGACCCAGTACTTC.